One and the same sample provided the 15 T cell receptor beta chains below, sequenced in a study of cytomegalovirus exposure and HLA in healthy donors (dated by TCRdb to the late 2010s). The library came from the immunoSEQ multiplex PCR assay. For the multiplex PCR, a mixture combining 60 forward primers for TCR Vbeta segments and 13 reverse primers for TCR Jbeta segments was used. TCRdb limited this immuneACCESS table to in-frame rearrangements with V and J called. A share of clones is missing; checked studies link under half to unresolved V genes, and the rest is unexplained. The sample table lists 250,000 to 350,000 clones, just over 85% of them with a count of one. Around 4.2% of the sample is in the top ten clones. Sequencing was done on a sample of PBMCs. These TCRs come from a man in his forties in good health and CMV-seropositive.

In DNA, the CDR3 is TGCGCCAGCAGCTTTGGGGGGACAGGGGGCCCCTACGAGCAGTACTTC. Translating it yields CASSFGGTGGPYEQYF. This chain uses TRBV5-1 with TRBJ2-7; 12 bases are shared with TRBD1. Germline V gene sequence: CDR1 SGHRS, CDR2 YFSETQ. The CDR3 has 16 amino acids. With V trimmed by 2 bases and J by 2 bases, 5 bases remained unmatched. Looking up the rest from reference TRBV5-1 and TRBJ2-7 gives the full variable domain: KAGVTQTPRYLIKTRGQQVTLSCSPISGHRSVSWYQQTPGQGLQFLFEYFSETQRNKGNFPGRFSGRQFSNSRSEMNVSTLELGDSALYLCASSFGGTGGPYEQYFGPGTRLTVT.

This clone was counted between two and nine times. This chain links TRBV5-4 with TRBJ2-7; TRBD2 is a possible D gene (5 bases). V was pared by 4 bases and J by 7 bases, with 15 bases between. The CDR3 has 13 residues. The germline gives CDR1 SGHNT, CDR2 YYREEE (reference sequence). CDR3 region: CASSAPSAEEQYF. The CDR3 bases are TGTGCCAGCAGCGCGCCCTCAGCGGAAGAGCAGTACTTC.

This clone came up once. The V gene is TRBV27, the J gene TRBJ2-1; 11 bases match TRBD1. This CDR3 comprises 16 residues. The V and J ends lost 5 bases and 6 bases, in that order; junction bases with no gene match: 9. From germline, CDR1 is MNHEY and CDR2 SMNVEV (reference sequence). The CDR3 nucleotides read TGTGCCAGCAGTGCCCCCGGACAGGGGGCGTTCAATGAGCAGTTCTTC. Its translation: CASSAPGQGAFNEQFF.

This clone was seen once. This rearrangement joins TRBV28 to TRBJ1-1, with a possible D match to TRBD1 (6 bases). The CDR3 has 13 residues. Looked up from germline, CDR1 is MDHEN and CDR2 is SYDVKM. V was pared by 6 bases and J by 5 bases, with 13 bases between. The CDR3 protein is CASRPGGRTEAFF. In DNA form, the CDR3 reads TGTGCCAGCAGACCCGGGGGGCGGACTGAAGCTTTCTTT. Full variable domain (remainder filled in from reference TRBV28 and TRBJ1-1): DVKVTQSSRYLVKRTGEKVFLECVQDMDHENMFWYRQDPGLGLRLIYFSYDVKMKEKGDIPEGYSVSREKKERFSLILESASTNQTSMYLCASRPGGRTEAFFGQGTRLTVV.

V gene TRBV6-6 combines with J gene TRBJ2-2; TRBD2 aligns across 9 bases. The CDR3 extends over 15 amino acids. Germline V gene data show CDR1 as MNHNY and CDR2 as SVGAGI (reference sequence). V lost 8 bases and J lost 2; bases outside the gene matches: 6. The CDR3 DNA follows: TGTGCCAGCGCACCGGGACTAGCTAACACCGGGGAGCTGTTTTTT. Its translation: CASAPGLANTGELFF.

This rearrangement joins TRBV11-2 to TRBJ2-3, with TRBD2 matching over 8 bases. V lost 5 bases to trimming and J lost 7 bases; unmatched junction nucleotides: 8. The germline CDR1 and CDR2 sequences are SGHAT and FQNNGV. The CDR3 totals 14 residues. The CDR3 is CASSRLREGNTQYF. CDR3 bases: TGTGCCAGCAGCCGACTCCGGGAGGGGAATACGCAGTATTTT.

This clone was seen a few times. V gene TRBV28 combines with J gene TRBJ1-2; possible D gene TRBD1, 5 bases. The CDR3 length is 14 residues. Germline loops: CDR1 MDHEN, CDR2 SYDVKM. Trimming removed 5 bases at V and 8 bases at J, with 18 bases between. CDR3 DNA: TGTGCCAGCAGTGGACGTGACAGCCAACGAGGCTACACCTTC. Amino acid sequence: CASSGRDSQRGYTF.

The V and J genes are TRBV19 and TRBJ1-5, with D perhaps matching TRBD1 (5 bases). The CDR3 has 14 residues. Trimming stripped 6 bases from V and 10 bases from J, with 19 bases between. Germline V gene sequence: CDR1 LNHDA, CDR2 SQIVND (reference sequence). The CDR3 sequence: CASRYRGLGDPQHF. The DNA for the CDR3 is TGTGCCAGTAGATATAGGGGCCTCGGTGATCCCCAGCATTTT.

The chain combines TRBV28 with TRBJ2-5; 8 bases fit TRBD2. V shed 5 bases and J 6 bases; nucleotides not matched to a gene: 14. Germline assignment: CDR1 MDHEN and CDR2 SYDVKM. This CDR3 is 16 amino acids long. Here the CDR3 reads CASSATGTRLAQTQYF. CDR3 coding DNA: TGTGCCAGCAGTGCGACCGGGACTAGGTTAGCCCAGACCCAGTACTTC.

This rearrangement joins TRBV9 to TRBJ2-7, with 11 nucleotides matching TRBD1. CDR3 length: 14 amino acids. Germline-derived CDR1 and CDR2 are SGDLS and YYNGEE. The V and J ends lost 2 bases and 7 bases, in that order; junction bases with no gene match: 5. CDR3 region: CASSVRTGGEEQYF. Written as DNA, the CDR3 is TGTGCCAGCAGCGTTCGGACAGGGGGCGAGGAGCAGTACTTC.

The chain links TRBV27 to TRBJ2-1; TRBD2 aligns across 10 bases. CDR1 is MNHEY and CDR2 is SMNVEV in the germline V gene (reference sequence). Trimming removed 2 bases from V and 7 bases from J; junction bases left unmatched: 2. The CDR3 is made up of 14 amino acids. The CDR3 DNA reads TGTGCCAGCAGTTTACTAGCGGGAGCTAATGAGCAGTTCTTC. Protein product: CASSLLAGANEQFF.

This chain uses TRBV15 with TRBJ1-2; TRBD1 is a possible D gene (5 bases). CDR3 length: 15 amino acids. Germline values: CDR1 LNHNV, CDR2 YYDKDF (reference sequence). The ends were cut back, 0 bases at V and 0 bases at J, with 8 bases in the middle. CDR3 amino acids: CATSREDTANYGYTF. The CDR3 DNA sequence: TGTGCCACCAGCAGAGAGGACACGGCTAACTATGGCTACACCTTC.

Notes on this clone: One junction end disagrees with the germline gene, perhaps due to a read error. This rearrangement joins TRBV6-5 to TRBJ2-5, with a tentative D call TRBD2 (6 bases). This CDR3 contains 12 residues. CDR1 is MNHEY, CDR2 SVGAGI, per germline. CDR3 sequence (DNA): TGTGCCAGCAGTTCCCCGCCGGGGGTCTGGGACTTC. Protein product: CASSSPPGVWDF.

This sequence joins TRBV2 and TRBJ2-3; 13 bases align to TRBD2. The junction had 15 bases not matched to a gene; V was cut back by 6 bases and J by 3 bases. Germline V lookup: CDR1 SNHLY, CDR2 FYNNEI. The CDR3 covers 19 residues. CDR3 sequence: CASSDLGTSGNPETDTQYF. The CDR3 bases are TGTGCCAGCAGCGACCTTGGGACTAGCGGGAATCCAGAAACAGATACGCAGTATTTT. Variable domain in full (rest from reference TRBV2 and TRBJ2-3): EPEVTQTPSHQVTQMGQEVILRCVPISNHLYFYWYRQILGQKVEFLVSFYNNEISEKSEIFDDQFSVERPDGSNFTLKIRSTKLEDSAMYFCASSDLGTSGNPETDTQYFGPGTRLTVL.

The chain combines TRBV5-1 with TRBJ2-7; 8 nucleotides agree with TRBD1. Looked up from germline, CDR1 is SGHRS and CDR2 is YFSETQ. The CDR3 runs to 14 residues. After removal of 0 bases from V and 6 bases from J, the junction contained 5 bases not matched to a gene. The DNA for the CDR3 is TGCGCCAGCAGCTTGGGACAGGGGTTCGGCGAGCAGTACTTC. Its translation: CASSLGQGFGEQYF.